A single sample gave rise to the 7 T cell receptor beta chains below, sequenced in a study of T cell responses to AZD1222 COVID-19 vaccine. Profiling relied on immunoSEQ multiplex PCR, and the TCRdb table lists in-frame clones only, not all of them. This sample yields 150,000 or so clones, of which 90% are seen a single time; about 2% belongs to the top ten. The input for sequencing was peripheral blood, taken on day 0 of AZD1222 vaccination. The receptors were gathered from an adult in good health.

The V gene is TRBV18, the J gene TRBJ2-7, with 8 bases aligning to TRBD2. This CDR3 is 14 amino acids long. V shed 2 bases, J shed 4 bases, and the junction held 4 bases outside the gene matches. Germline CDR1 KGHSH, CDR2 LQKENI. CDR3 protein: CASSPNSGTYEQYF. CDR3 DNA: TGTGCCAGCTCACCAAATAGCGGGACTTACGAGCAGTACTTC.

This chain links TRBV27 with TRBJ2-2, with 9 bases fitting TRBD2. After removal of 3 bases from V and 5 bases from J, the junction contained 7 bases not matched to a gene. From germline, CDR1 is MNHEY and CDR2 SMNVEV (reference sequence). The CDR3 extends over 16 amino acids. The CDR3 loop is CASSFLAGPRTGELFF. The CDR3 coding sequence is TGTGCCAGCAGTTTCCTAGCGGGACCCCGGACCGGGGAGCTGTTTTTT.

CDR3 residues: CASSHGETQYF. The CDR3 coding sequence is TGTGCCAGCAGCCATGGGGAGACCCAGTACTTC. V is TRBV7-9 and J is TRBJ2-5; no firm D call. V lost 5 bases and J lost 5, with 6 bases in between. This CDR3 spans 11 amino acids. Germline assignment: CDR1 SEHNR and CDR2 FQNEAQ (reference sequence).

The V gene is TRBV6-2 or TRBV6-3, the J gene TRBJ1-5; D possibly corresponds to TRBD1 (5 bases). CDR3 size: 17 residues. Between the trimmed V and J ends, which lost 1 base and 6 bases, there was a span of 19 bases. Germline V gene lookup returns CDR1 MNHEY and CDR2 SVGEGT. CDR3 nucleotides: TGTGCCAGCAGTTACTGGTGGGGCCTCGGTGGCGGTCAGCCCCAGCATTTT. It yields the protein CASSYWWGLGGGQPQHF.

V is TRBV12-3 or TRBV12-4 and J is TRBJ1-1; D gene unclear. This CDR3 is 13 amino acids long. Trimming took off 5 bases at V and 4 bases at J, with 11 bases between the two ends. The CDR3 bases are TGTGCCAGCAGTCCAAGGGATTTCACTGAAGCTTTCTTT. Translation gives CASSPRDFTEAFF.

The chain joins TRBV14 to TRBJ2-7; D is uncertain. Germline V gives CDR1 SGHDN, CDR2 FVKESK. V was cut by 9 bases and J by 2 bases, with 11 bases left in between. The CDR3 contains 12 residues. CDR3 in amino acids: CARTGVTYEQYF. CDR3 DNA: TGTGCCAGGACTGGGGTTACCTACGAGCAGTACTTC.

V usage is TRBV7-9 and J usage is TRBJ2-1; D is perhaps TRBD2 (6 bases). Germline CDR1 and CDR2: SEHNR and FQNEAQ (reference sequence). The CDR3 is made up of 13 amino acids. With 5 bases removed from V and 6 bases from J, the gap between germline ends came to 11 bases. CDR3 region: CASSQEGGNEQFF. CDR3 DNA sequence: TGTGCCAGCAGCCAAGAGGGAGGCAATGAGCAGTTCTTC.